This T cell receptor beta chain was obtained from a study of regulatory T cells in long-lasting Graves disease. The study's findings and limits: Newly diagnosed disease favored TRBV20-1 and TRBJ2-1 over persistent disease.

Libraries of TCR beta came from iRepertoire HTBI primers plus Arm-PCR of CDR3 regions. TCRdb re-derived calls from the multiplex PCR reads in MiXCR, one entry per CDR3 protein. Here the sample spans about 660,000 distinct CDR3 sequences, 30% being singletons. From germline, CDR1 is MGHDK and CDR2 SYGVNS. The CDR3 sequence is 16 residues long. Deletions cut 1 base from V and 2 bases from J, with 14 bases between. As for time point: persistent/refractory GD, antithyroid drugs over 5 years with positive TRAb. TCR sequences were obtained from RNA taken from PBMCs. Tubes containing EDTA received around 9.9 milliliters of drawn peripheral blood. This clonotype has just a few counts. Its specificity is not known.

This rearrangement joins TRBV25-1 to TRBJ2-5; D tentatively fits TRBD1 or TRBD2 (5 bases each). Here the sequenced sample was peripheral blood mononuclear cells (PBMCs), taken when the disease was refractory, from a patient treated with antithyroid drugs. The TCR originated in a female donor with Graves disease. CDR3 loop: CASSESGTAFQETQYF. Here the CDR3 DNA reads TGTGCCAGCAGTGAATCCGGGACCGCCTTTCAAGAGACCCAGTACTTC. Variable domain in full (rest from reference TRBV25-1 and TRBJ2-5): EADIYQTPRYLVIGTGKKITLECSQTMGHDKMYWYQQDPGMELHLIHYSYGVNSTEKGDLSSESTVSRIRTEHFPLTLESARPSHTSQYLCASSESGTAFQETQYFGPGTRLLVL.